This T cell receptor beta chain was obtained from a study of response to subunit inactivated influenza vaccine. MiXCR, run by TCRdb on the RT-PCR reads, gives a single entry per CDR3 protein. The sample carries approximately 230,000 distinct CDR3 sequences, 9% to 15% recorded once. Concerning this clonotype: What it binds is unknown.

The V segment lost 0 bases and the J segment 4 bases; nucleotides outside the gene matches: 6. The CDR3 contains 17 residues. Germline V gives CDR1 MNHEY, CDR2 SVGAGI. Study results and caveats: The authors proposed limited new T cell recruitment per seasonal influenza vaccination.

The TCR was taken from a man in his fifties or sixties who received an inactivated influenza vaccine. The V gene is TRBV6-5, the J gene TRBJ2-3; 11 bases fit TRBD2. Source: non-naive T cells sorted from PBMCs, taken 14 to 15 days before vaccination. The chain's CDR3 is CASSYSSLAGGADTQYF. CDR3 DNA: TGTGCCAGCAGTTACTCCTCCTTAGCGGGAGGGGCAGATACGCAGTATTTT.